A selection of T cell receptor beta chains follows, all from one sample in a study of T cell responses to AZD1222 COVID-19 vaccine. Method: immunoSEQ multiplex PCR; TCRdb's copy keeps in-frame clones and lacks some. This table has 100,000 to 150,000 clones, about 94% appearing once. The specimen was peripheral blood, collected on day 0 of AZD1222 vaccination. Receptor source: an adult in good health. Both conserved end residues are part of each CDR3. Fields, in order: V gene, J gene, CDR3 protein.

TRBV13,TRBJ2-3,CASSSQGRSTDTQYF
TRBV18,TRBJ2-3,CASSPTTDTQYF
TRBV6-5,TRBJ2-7,CATDRERYEQYF
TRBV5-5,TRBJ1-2,CASSLAARAELANYGYTF
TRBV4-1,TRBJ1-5,CASSQELLNQPQHF
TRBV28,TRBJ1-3,CASSLQWGSSGNTIYF
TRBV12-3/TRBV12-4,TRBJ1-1,CASSPTGNTEAFF
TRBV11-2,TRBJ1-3,CASQRALGLSGNTIYF
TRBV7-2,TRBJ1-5,CASSLGSGGSQPQHF
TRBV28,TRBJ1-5,CASSKGLGGLVGNQPQHF
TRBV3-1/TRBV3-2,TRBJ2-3,CASSQDRVTSGATSTDTQYF
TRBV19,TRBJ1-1,CASSISSVVNTEAFF
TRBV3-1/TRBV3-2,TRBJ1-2,CASSQAARAYGYTF
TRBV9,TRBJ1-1,CASSVGALPNTEAFF
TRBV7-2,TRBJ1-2,CASSLAGQRNNYYGYTF
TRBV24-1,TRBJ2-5,CATSDSPSGETQYF
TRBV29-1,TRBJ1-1,CSVGTGNTEAFF
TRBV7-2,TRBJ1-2,CASSLASDSFNYGYTF
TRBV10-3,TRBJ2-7,CAISESRTAAYEQYF
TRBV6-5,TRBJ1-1,CASSYGATEAFF
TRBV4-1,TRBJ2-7,CASSHPGQGYEQYF
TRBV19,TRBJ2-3,CASSPGRADTQYF
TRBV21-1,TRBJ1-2,CAGRQGAGYTF
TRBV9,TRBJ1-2,CASSETGVNYGYTF
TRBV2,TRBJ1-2,CASSGPLYGYTF
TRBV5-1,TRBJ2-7,CASSTTGGSYEQYF
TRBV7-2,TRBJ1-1,CASSWGDSRNTEAFF
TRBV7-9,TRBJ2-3,CASSPRLAGGADTQYF
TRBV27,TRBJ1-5,CASKQVGGISNQPQHF
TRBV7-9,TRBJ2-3,CASSLRQGATDTQYF
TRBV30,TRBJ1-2,CAWRIIRGRGYGYTF
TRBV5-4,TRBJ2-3,CASSLGLAGVFADTQYF
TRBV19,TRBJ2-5,CASTSWAGGGETQYF
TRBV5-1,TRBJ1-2,CASSLDSYGYTF
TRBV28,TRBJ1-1,CASTHQNTEAFF
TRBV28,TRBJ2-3,CASSLRGTGGYTQYF
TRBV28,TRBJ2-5,CASSLPGETQYF
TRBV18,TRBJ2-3,CASSPPRPVDTQYF
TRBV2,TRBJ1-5,CASSSARGQSNQPQHF
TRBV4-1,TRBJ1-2,CASSPGARGYTF